These T cell receptor beta chains were read from a single sample in a study of control samples from healthy donors and cancer patients. Sequenced by immunoSEQ multiplex PCR; TCRdb stores in-frame clones only, minus some. The sample lists 150,000 or so clones, 88% occurring once. The sample comprised blood. These receptor sequences come from a woman between 25 and 40 years old in good health. The CDR3 runs from the conserved cysteine through the conserved F or W. A D gene is named only where the DNA matches it firmly. Clone size is shown for a subset of rows, as once, few, many or a class of expanded clone.

V gene: TRBV28
D gene: .
J gene: TRBJ1-5
clone size: .
CDR3 length: 22
CDR3 protein: CASSFFGSVSTLGRVKKQPQHF
CDR3 DNA: TGTGCCAGCAGTTTTTTTGGTTCGGTTTCCACCCTGGGCAGGGTAAAGAAACAGCCCCAGCATTTT

V gene: TRBV5-6
D gene: .
J gene: TRBJ2-2
clone size: .
CDR3 length: 16
CDR3 protein: CASSLTGGSNTGELFF
CDR3 DNA: TGTGCCAGCAGCTTAACGGGGGGCTCGAACACCGGGGAGCTGTTTTTT

V gene: TRBV4-2
D gene: TRBD2
J gene: TRBJ2-1
clone size: .
CDR3 length: 16
CDR3 protein: CASSQEGREGYNEQFF
CDR3 DNA: TGTGCCAGCAGCCAAGAGGGGCGGGAGGGGTACAATGAGCAGTTCTTC

V gene: TRBV9
D gene: TRBD2
J gene: TRBJ2-3
clone size: .
CDR3 length: 16
CDR3 protein: CASSVETSGYTDTQYF
CDR3 DNA: TGTGCCAGCAGCGTAGAGACTAGCGGTTACACAGATACGCAGTATTTT

V gene: TRBV20-1
D gene: .
J gene: TRBJ2-7
clone size: .
CDR3 length: 13
CDR3 protein: CSASWRASYEQYF
CDR3 DNA: TGCAGTGCTAGTTGGAGGGCTTCTTACGAGCAGTACTTC

V gene: TRBV3-1/TRBV3-2
D gene: .
J gene: TRBJ2-3
clone size: .
CDR3 length: 15
CDR3 protein: CASSQDLGNRDTQYF
CDR3 DNA: TGTGCCAGCAGCCAAGATCTAGGGAATAGGGATACGCAGTATTTT

V gene: TRBV7-9
D gene: .
J gene: TRBJ1-2
clone size: .
CDR3 length: 14
CDR3 protein: CASSSNRDPSTETF
CDR3 DNA: TGTGCCAGCAGCTCCAACCGGGACCCCTCTACTGAAACCTTC

V gene: TRBV9
D gene: TRBD1
J gene: TRBJ1-2
clone size: .
CDR3 length: 15
CDR3 protein: CASSPDRGMVYGYTF
CDR3 DNA: TGTGCCAGCAGCCCAGACAGGGGGATGGTCTATGGCTACACCTTC

V gene: TRBV7-8
D gene: .
J gene: TRBJ1-2
clone size: .
CDR3 length: 14
CDR3 protein: CASSRARRDYGYTF
CDR3 DNA: TGTGCCAGCAGCAGGGCCCGGAGGGACTATGGCTACACCTTC

V gene: TRBV24-1
D gene: TRBD1
J gene: TRBJ2-7
clone size: .
CDR3 length: 17
CDR3 protein: CATSPGQGASRADEQYF
CDR3 DNA: TGTGCCACCAGTCCGGGACAGGGAGCCTCCCGGGCTGACGAGCAGTACTTC

V gene: TRBV2
D gene: TRBD1
J gene: TRBJ1-3
clone size: .
CDR3 length: 17
CDR3 protein: CASLAEWDRGSGNTIYF
CDR3 DNA: TGTGCCAGCTTAGCCGAATGGGACAGGGGATCTGGAAACACCATATATTTT

V gene: TRBV3-1/TRBV3-2
D gene: .
J gene: TRBJ1-3
clone size: once
CDR3 length: 14
CDR3 protein: CASSPAGSGNTIYF
CDR3 DNA: TGTGCCAGCAGCCCTGCAGGTTCTGGAAACACCATATATTTT

V gene: TRBV19
D gene: .
J gene: TRBJ1-2
clone size: .
CDR3 length: 13
CDR3 protein: CASSILGMDGYTF
CDR3 DNA: TGTGCCAGTAGTATATTGGGGATGGACGGCTACACCTTC

V gene: TRBV12-5
D gene: .
J gene: TRBJ1-1
clone size: .
CDR3 length: 15
CDR3 protein: CASGLQSTGQNEAFF
CDR3 DNA: TGTGCTAGTGGTTTGCAAAGTACAGGGCAGAATGAAGCTTTCTTT

V gene: TRBV27
D gene: .
J gene: TRBJ2-1
clone size: .
CDR3 length: 11
CDR3 protein: CASSGYNEQFF
CDR3 DNA: TGTGCCAGCAGTGGCTACAATGAGCAGTTCTTC

V gene: TRBV12-3/TRBV12-4
D gene: .
J gene: TRBJ1-6
clone size: .
CDR3 length: 12
CDR3 protein: CASSFENSPLHF
CDR3 DNA: TGTGCCAGCAGTTTTGAGAATTCACCCCTCCACTTT

V gene: TRBV27
D gene: .
J gene: TRBJ1-1
clone size: .
CDR3 length: 15
CDR3 protein: CASRIGPAGHTEAFF
CDR3 DNA: TGTGCCAGCAGAATAGGTCCGGCGGGACACACTGAAGCTTTCTTT

V gene: TRBV2
D gene: TRBD2
J gene: TRBJ2-1
clone size: .
CDR3 length: 15
CDR3 protein: CASRTSGGSYNEQFF
CDR3 DNA: TGTGCCAGCAGGACTAGCGGGGGATCCTACAATGAGCAGTTCTTC

V gene: TRBV19
D gene: .
J gene: TRBJ1-4
clone size: .
CDR3 length: 15
CDR3 protein: CASKTGAAANEKLFF
CDR3 DNA: TGTGCCAGTAAGACCGGGGCGGCGGCTAATGAAAAACTGTTTTTT

V gene: TRBV19
D gene: .
J gene: TRBJ2-6
clone size: .
CDR3 length: 15
CDR3 protein: CASRPTSSGANVLTF
CDR3 DNA: TGTGCCTCTCGACCGACCTCCTCTGGGGCCAACGTCCTGACTTTC

V gene: TRBV6-5
D gene: .
J gene: TRBJ1-1
clone size: .
CDR3 length: 14
CDR3 protein: CATKVLRDNTEAFF
CDR3 DNA: TGTGCCACCAAGGTACTGAGAGACAACACTGAAGCTTTCTTT

V gene: TRBV5-1
D gene: .
J gene: TRBJ1-1
clone size: .
CDR3 length: 14
CDR3 protein: CASSLNGGNTEAFF
CDR3 DNA: TGCGCCAGCAGCTTGAATGGCGGAAACACTGAAGCTTTCTTT

V gene: TRBV7-8
D gene: TRBD1
J gene: TRBJ2-4
clone size: .
CDR3 length: 12
CDR3 protein: CASSVTGNIQYF
CDR3 DNA: TGTGCCAGCAGCGTGACAGGGAACATTCAGTACTTC

V gene: TRBV19
D gene: TRBD1
J gene: TRBJ1-6
clone size: .
CDR3 length: 12
CDR3 protein: CASRDSNSPLHF
CDR3 DNA: TGTGCCAGCCGGGACAGTAATTCACCCCTCCACTTT

V gene: TRBV25-1
D gene: .
J gene: TRBJ1-4
clone size: .
CDR3 length: 14
CDR3 protein: CASSESGRGEKLFF
CDR3 DNA: TGTGCCAGCAGTGAATCGGGGAGAGGCGAAAAACTGTTTTTT

V gene: TRBV6-5
D gene: .
J gene: TRBJ1-3
clone size: .
CDR3 length: 14
CDR3 protein: CASSPVFSGNTIYF
CDR3 DNA: TGTGCCAGCAGTCCCGTGTTCTCTGGAAACACCATATATTTT

V gene: TRBV18
D gene: TRBD2
J gene: TRBJ2-1
clone size: .
CDR3 length: 19
CDR3 protein: CASSQTSTIGRAAYNEQFF
CDR3 DNA: TGTGCCAGCTCCCAGACGAGCACTATCGGGAGGGCGGCGTACAATGAGCAGTTCTTC

V gene: TRBV11-2
D gene: .
J gene: TRBJ2-1
clone size: .
CDR3 length: 16
CDR3 protein: CASSLVGGLKGNEQFF
CDR3 DNA: TGTGCCAGCAGCTTAGTTGGTGGACTTAAAGGCAATGAGCAGTTCTTC

V gene: TRBV7-8
D gene: .
J gene: TRBJ1-3
clone size: .
CDR3 length: 15
CDR3 protein: CASSITGLSGNTIYF
CDR3 DNA: TGTGCCAGCAGCATTACAGGGTTATCCGGAAACACCATATATTTT

V gene: TRBV6-1
D gene: TRBD1
J gene: TRBJ1-4
clone size: .
CDR3 length: 15
CDR3 protein: CASSDVGQPFEKLFF
CDR3 DNA: TGTGCCAGCAGTGATGTGGGACAGCCTTTTGAAAAACTGTTTTTT

V gene: TRBV9
D gene: TRBD2
J gene: TRBJ2-2
clone size: .
CDR3 length: 15
CDR3 protein: CASSVAGGPTGELFF
CDR3 DNA: TGTGCCAGCAGCGTAGCGGGGGGTCCCACCGGGGAGCTGTTTTTT

V gene: TRBV6-5
D gene: .
J gene: TRBJ1-1
clone size: .
CDR3 length: 15
CDR3 protein: CAATPSFELNTEAFF
CDR3 DNA: TGTGCCGCAACTCCCTCGTTTGAGCTGAACACTGAAGCTTTCTTT

V gene: TRBV9
D gene: .
J gene: TRBJ2-3
clone size: .
CDR3 length: 16
CDR3 protein: CASSGDGRIGRGTQYF
CDR3 DNA: TGTGCCAGCAGCGGGGACGGGCGTATTGGTAGGGGTACGCAGTATTTT

V gene: TRBV6-5
D gene: .
J gene: TRBJ1-1
clone size: .
CDR3 length: 14
CDR3 protein: CATHQDGGNTEAFF
CDR3 DNA: TGTGCCACCCACCAGGACGGGGGAAACACTGAAGCTTTCTTT

V gene: TRBV3-1/TRBV3-2
D gene: .
J gene: TRBJ1-4
clone size: once
CDR3 length: 13
CDR3 protein: CASSRTTNEKLFF
CDR3 DNA: TGTGCCAGCAGCCGGACAACTAATGAAAAACTGTTTTTT

V gene: TRBV5-4
D gene: .
J gene: TRBJ2-3
clone size: .
CDR3 length: 15
CDR3 protein: CASSRRTGGTDTQYF
CDR3 DNA: TGTGCCAGCAGCAGGAGAACGGGGGGCACAGATACGCAGTATTTT

V gene: TRBV3-1/TRBV3-2
D gene: .
J gene: TRBJ2-3
clone size: .
CDR3 length: 13
CDR3 protein: CASSQGLTTTQYF
CDR3 DNA: TGTGCCAGCAGCCAAGGGCTTACCACTACGCAGTATTTT

V gene: TRBV5-1
D gene: .
J gene: TRBJ2-3
clone size: .
CDR3 length: 14
CDR3 protein: CASSPGVSTDTQYF
CDR3 DNA: TGCGCCAGCAGCCCGGGGGTGAGCACAGATACGCAGTATTTT

V gene: TRBV28
D gene: .
J gene: TRBJ2-3
clone size: few
CDR3 length: 12
CDR3 protein: CASSSTTSQQYF
CDR3 DNA: TGTGCCAGCAGTTCTACGACTAGTCAGCAGTATTTT

V gene: TRBV12-3/TRBV12-4
D gene: TRBD1
J gene: TRBJ1-1
clone size: .
CDR3 length: 12
CDR3 protein: CASTLDRVKAFF
CDR3 DNA: TGTGCCAGCACCTTGGACAGGGTCAAGGCTTTCTTT